The rows below give T cell receptor beta chains drawn from one sample of a study of response to subunit inactivated influenza vaccine. From the RT-PCR reads, TCRdb called clonotypes with MiXCR, one entry per CDR3 protein. The repertoire holds 150,000 to 200,000 distinct CDR3 sequences, roughly a tenth seen once, with around an eighth in the top ten. The sample in question was non-naive T cells sorted from PBMCs, obtained about 40 days after vaccination. These TCRs come from a man in his fifties who received an inactivated influenza vaccine. CDR3s include the opening cysteine and the closing phenylalanine or tryptophan. The order of the fields is clone size, D gene, J gene, V gene, CDR3 DNA, CDR3 protein. The D gene is left open where the match is weak. Where a row states a size, it is once, few, many or the class of an expanded clone; other rows omit it.

NA,NA,TRBJ2-3,TRBV14,TGTGCCAGCAGCCAAGATCGGACAGCGAGCACAGATACGCAGTATTTT,CASSQDRTASTDTQYF
NA,TRBD2,TRBJ2-1,TRBV11-2,TGTGCCAGCAGCACCCGGACTAGCGGGGGGACGTCCCACAATGAGCAGTTCTTC,CASSTRTSGGTSHNEQFF
many,TRBD2,TRBJ2-7,TRBV7-9,TGTGCCAGCAGCTTACGACCTAGCGGGAGTATAGTACCCGAGCAGTACTTC,CASSLRPSGSIVPEQYF
NA,NA,TRBJ2-1,TRBV6-1,TGTGCCAGCAGTGAACGTCGTGGTCTCACAAGCTCCTACAATGAGCAGTTCTTC,CASSERRGLTSSYNEQFF
few,NA,TRBJ2-7,TRBV28,TGTGCCAGCAGTTTCAGAGGGACTTACGAGCAGTACTTC,CASSFRGTYEQYF
few,NA,TRBJ1-4,TRBV19,TGTGCCAGTAGTTGGACGGGAAATGAAAAACTGTTTTTT,CASSWTGNEKLFF
once,TRBD1,TRBJ2-5,TRBV11-2,TGTGCCAGCAGCTTGTGGACAGGGCCGGGGGAGACCCAGTACTTC,CASSLWTGPGETQYF
few,TRBD2,TRBJ2-5,TRBV29-1,TGCAGCGTTGAAGATGGACTAGCGGGATACCAATTTGGGACCCAGTACTTC,CSVEDGLAGYQFGTQYF
NA,TRBD1,TRBJ1-2,TRBV28,TGTGCCAGCAGTACCCGGACAGGGGCCAAGGGGCTATTAGGCTACACCTTC,CASSTRTGAKGLLGYTF
many,TRBD2,TRBJ2-5,TRBV7-2,TGTGCCAGCAGCCCCCCGACTAGCGGGGGATACCAAGAGACCCAGTACTTC,CASSPPTSGGYQETQYF
few,TRBD1,TRBJ2-3,TRBV29-1,TGCAGTGGAACAGGGGGCGCGGGCACAGATACGCAGTATTTT,CSGTGGAGTDTQYF
many,NA,TRBJ1-6,TRBV4-3,TGCGCCAGCAGCCAAGAATGGGAACCCTATAATTCACCCCTCCACTTT,CASSQEWEPYNSPLHF
few,TRBD2,TRBJ2-3,TRBV7-2,TGTGCCAGCAGCATCGGTAGCGGGATGAGAGATACGCAGTATTTT,CASSIGSGMRDTQYF
NA,NA,TRBJ1-1,TRBV20-1,TGCAGTGCTAGAGATGGTACAGACAACATCGGGGATTTCTTT,CSARDGTDNIGDFF
many,NA,TRBJ2-3,TRBV29-1,TGCAGCGTTGGTGAGGGGGACACAGATACGCAGTATTTT,CSVGEGDTDTQYF
few,NA,TRBJ2-1,TRBV24-1,TGTGCCACCAGTGAACCTTCTGGGGGCCCTTCTAGCAATGAGCAGTTCTTC,CATSEPSGGPSSNEQFF
many,TRBD2,TRBJ2-1,TRBV4-2,TGTGCCAGCAGCCAAGGACCTTCTCTAGCGGGAGTCGGATACAATGAGCAGTTCTTC,CASSQGPSLAGVGYNEQFF
many,NA,TRBJ2-5,TRBV29-1,TGCAGCGTTGAAGGCGCGGCGAGGACAGTCGGTTTATTAGCACGTGAGACCCAGTACTTC,CSVEGAARTVGLLARETQYF
many,NA,TRBJ2-7,TRBV6-1,TGTGCCAGCAGCCAGAGCGGCAGGGGCTACGAGCAGTACTTC,CASSQSGRGYEQYF
NA,TRBD1,TRBJ2-1,TRBV27,TGTGCCAGCAGTCTGAGGACAGGGCAATATGAGCAGTTCTTC,CASSLRTGQYEQFF